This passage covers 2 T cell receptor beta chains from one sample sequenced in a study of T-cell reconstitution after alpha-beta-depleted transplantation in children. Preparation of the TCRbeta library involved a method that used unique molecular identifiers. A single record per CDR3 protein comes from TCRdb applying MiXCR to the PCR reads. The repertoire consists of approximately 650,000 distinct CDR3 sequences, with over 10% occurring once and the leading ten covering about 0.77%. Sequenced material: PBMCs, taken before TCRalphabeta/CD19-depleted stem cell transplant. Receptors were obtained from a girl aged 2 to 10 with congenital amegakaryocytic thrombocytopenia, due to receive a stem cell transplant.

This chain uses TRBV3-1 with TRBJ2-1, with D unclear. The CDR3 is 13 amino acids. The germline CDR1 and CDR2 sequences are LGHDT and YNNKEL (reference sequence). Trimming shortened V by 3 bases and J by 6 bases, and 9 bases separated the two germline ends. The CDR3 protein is CASSHGPVNEQFF. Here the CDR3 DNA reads TGTGCCAGCAGCCACGGACCCGTCAATGAGCAGTTCTTC.

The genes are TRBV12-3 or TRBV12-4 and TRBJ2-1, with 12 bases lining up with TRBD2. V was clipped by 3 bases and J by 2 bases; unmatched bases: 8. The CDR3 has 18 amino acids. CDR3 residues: CASSLQLAGGGAYNEQFF. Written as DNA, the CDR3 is TGTGCCAGCAGTTTGCAGCTAGCGGGAGGGGGGGCCTACAATGAGCAGTTCTTC.